This T cell receptor (beta chain) was observed in a study of T cells in localized non-small cell lung cancer. With regard to this clone: Its antigen is unknown.

Study-wide results and caveats: Appearing in adjacent lung were a median approximately 50 of the top 100 tumor clones. Investigators sequenced only a single tumor region, leaving heterogeneity possible.

The protocol was immunoSEQ multiplex PCR, while the TCRdb copy is restricted to in-frame clones and leaves out a portion. The table has roughly 34,000 clones, about four fifths seen once. This TCR was recovered from a male donor aged 60 or over with stage II squamous cell lung carcinoma. The source was peripheral blood, collected before any cancer treatment.

The CDR3 sequence: CASSFFGLDRGGEPQHF. Written as DNA, the CDR3 is TGTGCCAGCAGCTTCTTTGGGCTAGACAGGGGGGGAGAGCCCCAGCATTTT. The chain links TRBV5-6 to TRBJ1-5; 9 nucleotides match TRBD1. V gave up 2 bases and J gave up 8 bases; unmatched junction bases: 14. This CDR3 comprises 17 residues. Germline CDR1 SGHDT, CDR2 YYEEEE.